These 20 T cell receptor beta chains came from one sample sequenced in a study of beta chain features in type 1 diabetes. Study observations and caveats: Significant though moderate, a shortening of TCRB CDR3s appeared in all four CD4+ subsets of Type 1 diabetes patients.

The isolated RNA, all of it, was reverse transcribed, so expressed TCRB transcripts were what got sequenced. The assay was immunoSEQ multiplex PCR, and TCRdb's table has in-frame clones only and misses some. The table includes about 660,000 clones, over 11% detected once. The antigens for these receptors are not known. The sample consisted of naive CD4+ T cells from blood. Receptor source: a man aged 18 to 29 with type 1 diabetes.

There are a few counts of this clone. This chain uses TRBV6-6 with TRBJ2-5; no clear D. With 5 bases removed from V and 2 bases from J, the gap between germline ends came to 9 bases. CDR1 is MNHNY and CDR2 is SVGAGI in the germline V gene (reference sequence). The CDR3 extends over 13 amino acids. CDR3 in amino acids: CASSGVQQETQYF. The CDR3, as DNA: TGTGCCAGCAGTGGCGTCCAGCAAGAGACCCAGTACTTC.

In its sample, this clone was seen a few times. The same CDR3 also results from other DNA sequences found in this sample. The chain couples TRBV6-5 to TRBJ1-3, with TRBD1 as a possible D gene (6 bases). Germline-derived CDR1 and CDR2 are MNHEY and SVGAGI. This CDR3 is 14 amino acids long. V gave up 5 bases and J gave up 2 bases, with 10 bases separating them. The CDR3 bases are TGTGCCAGCAGTAGGACAGACACTGGAAACACCATATATTTT. Translating gives CASSRTDTGNTIYF.

This clone was observed a few times. CDR3 sequence reads: CASSASNYGYTF. The CDR3 bases are TGCGCCAGCAGCGCGTCTAACTATGGCTACACCTTC. The chain carries TRBV5-1 and TRBJ1-2; D call uncertain. From germline, CDR1 is SGHRS and CDR2 YFSETQ. The CDR3 runs to 12 residues. V lost 4 bases and J 0 bases, leaving 4 bases between the germline ends.

The table lists this clone with a few counts. The chain recombines TRBV6-5 with TRBJ2-6, with 7 bases identical to TRBD1. The CDR3 runs to 15 residues. Germline lookup yields CDR1 MNHEY and CDR2 SVGAGI. Trimming cost V 5 bases and J 2 bases; bases outside gene matches: 3. CDR3 in amino acids: CASSLTGTGANVLTF. CDR3 bases: TGTGCCAGCAGTCTGACAGGGACTGGGGCCAACGTCCTGACTTTC.

This clone appeared a few times. The V gene is TRBV30, the J gene TRBJ1-3; the D is unclear. The V end lost 2 bases, the J end lost 4 bases, and 9 bases lay between the germline ends. CDR3 length equals 13 residues. Germline CDR1 GTSNPN, CDR2 SVGIG (reference sequence). The CDR3 spells CAWSIVVGNTIYF. For the CDR3, the DNA is TGTGCCTGGAGTATTGTTGTCGGAAACACCATATATTTT. The full variable domain, with the rest looked up from reference TRBV30 and TRBJ1-3, is SQTIHQWPATLVQPVGSPLSLECTVEGTSNPNLYWYRQAAGRGLQLLFYSVGIGQISSEVPQNLSASRPQDRQFILSSKKLLLSDSGFYLCAWSIVVGNTIYFGEGSWLTVV.

This clone occurred a few times. The chain has TRBV2 and TRBJ2-2, with 8 bases that match TRBD1. CDR1 is SNHLY, CDR2 FYNNEI, per germline. This CDR3 is built from 14 residues. J was trimmed by 3 bases and V by 5 bases; bases with no gene match: 2. The CDR3 region has the DNA TGTGCCAGCAGTTTGGACAGGGACACCGGGGAGCTGTTTTTT. Translating it yields CASSLDRDTGELFF. Drawing the rest from reference TRBV2 and TRBJ2-2, the complete variable domain is EPEVTQTPSHQVTQMGQEVILRCVPISNHLYFYWYRQILGQKVEFLVSFYNNEISEKSEIFDDQFSVERPDGSNFTLKIRSTKLEDSAMYFCASSLDRDTGELFFGEGSRLTVL.

The rearrangement links TRBV9 to TRBJ1-1; maybe TRBD1 (5 bases). V lost 4 bases and J lost 4, with 14 bases in between. Germline CDR1 and CDR2: SGDLS and YYNGEE. The CDR3 contains 14 residues. The CDR3 protein is CASSPRGDGTEAFF. CDR3 DNA: TGTGCCAGCAGCCCCCGTGGGGACGGCACTGAAGCTTTCTTT.

J is TRBJ2-5 and V is TRBV4-3; D not resolved. Per the germline V gene, CDR1 is LGHNA and CDR2 is YSLEER. Trimming stripped 0 bases from V and 6 bases from J, with 14 bases between. The CDR3 consists of 15 residues. For the CDR3, the DNA is TGCGCCAGCAGCCAAGATAAGGGCCCTGGGAAGACCCAGTACTTC. Translated, it gives CASSQDKGPGKTQYF.

This clone has more than one count but fewer than ten. The CDR3 loop is CSTPRGTEAFF. The CDR3, as DNA: TGCAGTACCCCGAGGGGTACTGAAGCTTTCTTT. The rearrangement uses TRBV20-1 and TRBJ1-1, with D perhaps TRBD1 (5 bases). This CDR3 is built from 11 residues. V dropped 8 bases and J dropped 5 bases, with 12 bases sitting between them. Germline V gene sequence: CDR1 DFQATT, CDR2 SNEGSKA (reference sequence).

A few counts support this clone. J is TRBJ2-6 and V is TRBV30; D ambiguous. This CDR3 has 17 residues. V was trimmed by 2 bases and J by 0 bases, leaving 14 bases between them. CDR1 GTSNPN and CDR2 SVGIG come from the germline V gene (reference sequence). The CDR3 sequence: CAWSSEIFSSGANVLTF. The CDR3 bases are TGTGCCTGGAGTAGTGAGATATTTAGCTCTGGGGCCAACGTCCTGACTTTC.

This clone occurred a few times. The J gene is TRBJ1-1, the V gene TRBV6-6; D ambiguous. Trimming stripped 2 bases from V and 6 bases from J, with 13 bases between. Germline loops: CDR1 MNHNY, CDR2 SVGAGI (reference sequence). CDR3 length equals 14 residues. CDR3 bases: TGTGCCAGCAGTTACGTGGATATTTCGGCTGAAGCTTTCTTT. Protein product: CASSYVDISAEAFF.

The chain uses TRBV11-1 and TRBJ2-1; maybe TRBD1 (5 bases). The CDR3 runs 16 residues. Trimming shortened V by 3 bases and J by 7 bases, and 19 bases separated the two germline ends. Germline CDR1 and CDR2: SGHAT and FQDESV (reference sequence). The CDR3 loop reads CASSFDSYLSYNEQFF. CDR3 DNA sequence: TGTGCCAGCAGCTTTGACAGCTACTTGAGTTATAATGAGCAGTTCTTC.

The V call is TRBV18, the J call TRBJ2-3, with TRBD2 as a possible D gene (6 bases). The CDR3 runs to 18 residues. V lost 6 bases and J 1 base, leaving 23 bases between the germline ends. In germline, CDR1 is KGHSH, CDR2 LQKENI. CDR3 sequence: CASSVSGLPPSGTDTQYF. The CDR3 nucleotides are TGTGCCAGCTCCGTCTCGGGACTCCCGCCTTCAGGCACAGATACGCAGTATTTT.

This clone occurred a few times. One end of the junction varies from germline; a read error may be responsible. The chain joins TRBV7-7 to TRBJ2-6; TRBD1 aligns across 7 bases. Germline V gives CDR1 SSHAT, CDR2 FNYEAQ (reference sequence). This CDR3 region has 16 residues. For the CDR3, the DNA is TGTGCTAGCAGTCGTCCTGACAGGGTCGGGGCCAACGTCCTGACTTTC. This encodes CASSRPDRVGANVLTF.

The chain combines TRBV19 with TRBJ2-1; D perhaps matches TRBD2 (5 bases). V was cut by 8 bases and J by 3 bases, with 14 bases left in between. CDR1 is LNHDA, CDR2 SQIVND, per germline (reference sequence). The length of the CDR3 is 14 residues. CDR3 DNA sequence: TGTGCCAGTGAGGGCGGAGATGACTACAATGAGCAGTTCTTC. Protein product: CASEGGDDYNEQFF. The full variable domain, with the rest looked up from reference TRBV19 and TRBJ2-1, is DGGITQSPKYLFRKEGQNVTLSCEQNLNHDAMYWYRQDPGQGLRLIYYSQIVNDFQKGDIAEGYSVSREKKESFPLTVTSAQKNPTAFYLCASEGGDDYNEQFFGPGTRLTVL.

The chain carries TRBV6-6 and TRBJ1-2; the D is unclear. The V gene lost 2 bases and the J gene lost 8 bases, with 9 bases spanning the gap. Per the germline V gene, CDR1 is MNHNY and CDR2 is SVGAGI (reference sequence). This CDR3 has 12 amino acids. The CDR3 region is CASSYLVQGYTF. CDR3 coding DNA: TGTGCCAGCAGTTACCTAGTCCAGGGCTACACCTTC.

This clone was seen a few times. The genes are TRBV10-3 and TRBJ2-7; 8 bases agree with TRBD2. V was clipped by 10 bases and J by 4 bases; unmatched bases: 6. The CDR3 runs to 12 residues. Germline CDR1 reads ENHRY; CDR2 reads SYGVKD. This CDR3 reads CATRAGEYEQYF. The CDR3 bases are TGTGCCACAAGAGCGGGAGAGTACGAGCAGTACTTC.

This clone was counted only a few times. This chain joins TRBV30 and TRBJ2-3; TRBD2 matches 12 bases. V trimming: 2 bases; J trimming: 4 bases; junction bases outside the gene matches: 7. Germline-derived CDR1 and CDR2 are GTSNPN and SVGIG (reference sequence). The CDR3 runs 16 residues. CDR3 in DNA: TGTGCCTGGAGTCTTGGACTAGCGGGAAACTCAGATACGCAGTATTTT. This encodes CAWSLGLAGNSDTQYF.

The J gene is TRBJ2-3, the V gene TRBV10-3, with 11 bases fitting TRBD2. Germline assignment: CDR1 ENHRY and CDR2 SYGVKD. V shed 3 bases and J 4 bases; nucleotides not matched to a gene: 3. The CDR3 is 15 residues long. DNA of the CDR3: TGTGCCATCAGTGAAATAGCGGGAGGGTCAGATACGCAGTATTTT. It specifies CAISEIAGGSDTQYF.

In its sample, this clone was seen a few times. The genes are TRBV9 and TRBJ1-4, with D perhaps matching TRBD1 (5 bases). The CDR3 runs to 13 residues. The V end was cut by 3 bases, the J end by 7 bases, with 10 bases between. Germline V lookup: CDR1 SGDLS, CDR2 YYNGEE. This CDR3 reads CASSAWDGEKLFF. CDR3 in DNA: TGTGCCAGCAGCGCGTGGGACGGTGAAAAACTGTTTTTT.